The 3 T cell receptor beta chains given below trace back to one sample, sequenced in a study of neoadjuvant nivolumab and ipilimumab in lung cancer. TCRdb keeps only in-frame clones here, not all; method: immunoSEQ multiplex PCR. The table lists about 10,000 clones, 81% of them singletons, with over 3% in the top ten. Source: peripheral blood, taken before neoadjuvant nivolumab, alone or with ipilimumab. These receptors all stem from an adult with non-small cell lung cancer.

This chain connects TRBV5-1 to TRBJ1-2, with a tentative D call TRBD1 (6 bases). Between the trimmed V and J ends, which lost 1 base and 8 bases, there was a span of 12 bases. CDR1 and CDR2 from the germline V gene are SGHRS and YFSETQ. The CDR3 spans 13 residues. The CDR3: CASSLRAGAGYTF. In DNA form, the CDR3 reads TGCGCCAGCAGCTTGCGGGCAGGGGCGGGCTACACCTTC.

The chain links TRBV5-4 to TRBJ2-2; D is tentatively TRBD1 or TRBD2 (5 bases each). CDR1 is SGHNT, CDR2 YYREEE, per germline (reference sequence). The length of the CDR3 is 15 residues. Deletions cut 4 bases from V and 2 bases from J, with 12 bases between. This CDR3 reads CASSPSGPNTGELFF. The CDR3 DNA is TGTGCCAGCAGCCCGTCGGGACCCAACACCGGGGAGCTGTTTTTT.

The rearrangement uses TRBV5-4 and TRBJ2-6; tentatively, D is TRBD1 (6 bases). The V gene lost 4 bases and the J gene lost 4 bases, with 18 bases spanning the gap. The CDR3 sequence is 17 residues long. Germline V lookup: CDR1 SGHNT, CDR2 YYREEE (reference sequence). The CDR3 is CASSPTGPPGGANVLTF. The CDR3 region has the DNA TGTGCCAGCAGCCCAACAGGGCCACCGGGAGGGGCCAACGTCCTGACTTTC.